The sequence of this T cell receptor (beta chain) was determined in a study of blood T cell repertoires in COVID-19 (TCRdb year 2020). About the study as a whole: The collaborator samples originated in the United States, Italy and Spain and spanned the acute and convalescent phases of COVID-19. The material from the prospective study consisted of cDNA or gDNA derived from T cells, B-cell-depleted T cells, or PBMCs. Subjects who had been exposed to COVID-19, were actively infected with it, or had recovered from it provided the deeply sampled blood TCRbeta repertoires that made up the dataset. A freely available public database, intended as a resource for researchers studying the immune response to SARS-CoV-2, is where the repertoires were released. Samples were obtained from the ongoing ImmuneRACE study (first 160 participants) and from about 1,300 subjects provided by 6 global collaborators. A de-identified subject ID, COVID-19 status, age in years and sex were almost always included in the sample metadata. HLA class I and class II types, where available, came from metadata supplied by the sample provider rather than from assay-based typing.

As regards this clone: The clone's antigen remains unknown. No much larger clone exists at a distance of one base, and base qualities are not known.

Overall study outcomes, separate from this receptor: The quantity of clinical and demographic metadata differed by source and by participant and was supplied without curation.

TCRbeta CDR3 regions were amplified from genomic DNA by means of the immunoSEQ Assay, a bias-controlled multiplex PCR. Per the source publication's procedure: Within the assay, amplification of reference gene primers was used to estimate how many nucleated cells each sample contained. To quantify the absolute abundance of each unique TCRbeta CDR3 rearrangement, sequence reads were collapsed and filtered. For each sample, productive Simpson clonality was calculated as the square root of Simpson's diversity index across productive rearrangements. TCRdb took over this immuneACCESS table, retaining in-frame rearrangements with V and J assigned. Such tables are incomplete; in checked studies, under half of the missing clones stem from an unresolved V gene, and the remainder is unexplained. V and J calls and clone size are as listed in that table; D and trimming were resolved from the DNA. Across this sample there are fewer than 130,000 clones, with about 90% seen only once. Jointly, the top ten make up 4.8% of the sample.

Collaborating institutions collected whole blood in K2EDTA tubes following their own protocols. Collaborator samples were shipped for TCRbeta analysis as frozen whole blood, isolated PBMCs, or DNA extracted from either sample type. Deletion took 5 bases off V and 0 bases off J, with a span of 20 bases between the germline ends. CDR1 and CDR2 were assigned from the germline V gene (reference sequence) as GTSNPN and SVGIG. The CDR3 sequence holds 18 residues, the cysteine and phenylalanine included. Just the 54-base CDR3 DNA is kept, in frame starting at base 1. This clonotype originated in a human donor in a cohort sampled during active COVID-19. Material for sequencing was peripheral blood. The chain employs TRBV30 and TRBJ1-6; TRBD1 is possibly the D segment (5 matching bases). This receptor carries the CDR3 CAWSSARGTDSYNSPLHF. The bases are TGTGCCTGGTCGTCCGCCCGGGGGACGGACTCCTATAATTCACCCCTCCACTTT.